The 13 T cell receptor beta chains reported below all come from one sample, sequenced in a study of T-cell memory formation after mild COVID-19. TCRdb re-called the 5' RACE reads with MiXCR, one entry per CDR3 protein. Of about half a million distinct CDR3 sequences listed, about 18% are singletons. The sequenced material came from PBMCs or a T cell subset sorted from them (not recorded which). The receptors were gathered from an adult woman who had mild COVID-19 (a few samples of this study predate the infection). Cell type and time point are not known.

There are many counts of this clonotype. The CDR3 sequence: CASSQDWDRENSPLHF. The CDR3 DNA is TGTGCCAGCAGCCAAGATTGGGACAGGGAAAATTCACCCCTCCACTTT. The V gene is TRBV4-2, the J gene TRBJ1-6; 9 bases fit TRBD1. The length of the CDR3 is 16 residues. CDR1 and CDR2 (germline): LGHNA, YNFKEQ. With 0 bases clipped from V and 7 bases from J, the junction kept 4 bases outside the gene matches.

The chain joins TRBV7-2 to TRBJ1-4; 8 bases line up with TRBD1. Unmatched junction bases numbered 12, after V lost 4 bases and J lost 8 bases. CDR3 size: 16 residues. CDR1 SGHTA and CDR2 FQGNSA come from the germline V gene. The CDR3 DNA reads TGTGCCAGCAGCTCCCCGGGGCAACAGGGGGGCGAAAAACTGTTTTTT. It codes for CASSSPGQQGGEKLFF.

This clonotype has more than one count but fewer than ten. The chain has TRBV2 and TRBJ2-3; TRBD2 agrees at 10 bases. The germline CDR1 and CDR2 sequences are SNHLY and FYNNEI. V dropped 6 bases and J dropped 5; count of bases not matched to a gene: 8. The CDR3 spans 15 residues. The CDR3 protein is CASSPRASGGDTQYF. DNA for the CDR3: TGTGCCAGCAGCCCGAGGGCTAGCGGGGGAGATACGCAGTATTTT.

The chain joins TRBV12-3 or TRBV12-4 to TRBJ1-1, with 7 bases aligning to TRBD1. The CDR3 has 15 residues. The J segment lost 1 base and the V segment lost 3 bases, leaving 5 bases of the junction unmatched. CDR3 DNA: TGTGCCAGCAGTTTGGGGAGGGGGCGGAACACTGAAGCTTTCTTT. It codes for CASSLGRGRNTEAFF.

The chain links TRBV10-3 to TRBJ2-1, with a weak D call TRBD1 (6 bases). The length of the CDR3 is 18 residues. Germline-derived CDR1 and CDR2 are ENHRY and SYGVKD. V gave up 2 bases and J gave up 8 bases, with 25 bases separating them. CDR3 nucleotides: TGTGCCATCAGTGAGGCCTTCGGACAGAACCCCTACAGACATGAGCAGTTCTTC. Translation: CAISEAFGQNPYRHEQFF.

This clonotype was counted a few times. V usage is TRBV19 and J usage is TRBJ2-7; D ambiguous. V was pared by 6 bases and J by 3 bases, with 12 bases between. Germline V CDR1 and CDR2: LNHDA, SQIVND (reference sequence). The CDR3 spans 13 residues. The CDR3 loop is CASSPRPDYEQYF. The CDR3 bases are TGTGCCAGTAGCCCCAGACCAGACTACGAGCAGTACTTC. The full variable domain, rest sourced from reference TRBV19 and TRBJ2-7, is DGGITQSPKYLFRKEGQNVTLSCEQNLNHDAMYWYRQDPGQGLRLIYYSQIVNDFQKGDIAEGYSVSREKKESFPLTVTSAQKNPTAFYLCASSPRPDYEQYFGPGTRLTVT.

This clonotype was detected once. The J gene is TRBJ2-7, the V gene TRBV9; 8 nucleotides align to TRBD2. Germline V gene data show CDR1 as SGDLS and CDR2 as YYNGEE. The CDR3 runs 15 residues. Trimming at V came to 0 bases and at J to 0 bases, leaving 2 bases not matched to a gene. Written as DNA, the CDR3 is TGTGCCAGCAGCGTAGACGGGGGGGCCTCCTACGAGCAGTACTTC. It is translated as CASSVDGGASYEQYF.

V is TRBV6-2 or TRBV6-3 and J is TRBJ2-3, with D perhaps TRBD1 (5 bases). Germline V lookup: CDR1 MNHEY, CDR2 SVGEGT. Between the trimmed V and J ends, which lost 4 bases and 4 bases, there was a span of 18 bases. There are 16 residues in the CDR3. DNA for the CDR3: TGTGCCAGCAGTTTGCAAGGGGCCACCAGGGCAGATACGCAGTATTTT. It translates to CASSLQGATRADTQYF.

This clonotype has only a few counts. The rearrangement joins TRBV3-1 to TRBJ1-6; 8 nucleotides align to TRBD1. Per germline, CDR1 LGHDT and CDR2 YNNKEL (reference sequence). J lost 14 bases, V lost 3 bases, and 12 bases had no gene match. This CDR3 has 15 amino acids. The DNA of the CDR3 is TGTGCCAGCAGCCACCCGGACAGGGCGCCCATCGCCCTCCACTTT. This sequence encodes CASSHPDRAPIALHF.

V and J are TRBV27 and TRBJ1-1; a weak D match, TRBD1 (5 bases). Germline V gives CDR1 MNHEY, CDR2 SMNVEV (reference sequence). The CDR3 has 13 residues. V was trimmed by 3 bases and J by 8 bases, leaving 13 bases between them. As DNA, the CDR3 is TGTGCCAGCAGTTTCCTCTCGGGGACCGAAGCTTTCTTT. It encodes CASSFLSGTEAFF.

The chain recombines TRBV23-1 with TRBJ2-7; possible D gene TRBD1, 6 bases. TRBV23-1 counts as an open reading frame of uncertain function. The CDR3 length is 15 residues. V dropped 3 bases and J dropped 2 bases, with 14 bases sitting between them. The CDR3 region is CASSHPPDRPYEQYF. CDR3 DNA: TGCGCCAGCAGTCACCCGCCGGACAGACCCTACGAGCAGTACTTC.

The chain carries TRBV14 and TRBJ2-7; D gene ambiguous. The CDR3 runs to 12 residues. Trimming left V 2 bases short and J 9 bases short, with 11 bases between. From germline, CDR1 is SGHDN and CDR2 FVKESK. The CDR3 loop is CASSQTSSVQYF. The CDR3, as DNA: TGTGCCAGCAGCCAAACGTCCTCGGTGCAGTACTTC.

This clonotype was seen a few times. CDR3 DNA: TGTGCCAGCAGCGTTGCCCCCAGTGGTAGCGGCCAAGAGACCCAGTACTTC. Translating gives CASSVAPSGSGQETQYF. This sequence joins TRBV9 and TRBJ2-5; a possible D gene is TRBD2 (6 bases). CDR1 and CDR2 (germline): SGDLS, YYNGEE. The length of the CDR3 is 17 residues. The V and J ends lost 2 bases and 1 base respectively, with 18 bases between them.